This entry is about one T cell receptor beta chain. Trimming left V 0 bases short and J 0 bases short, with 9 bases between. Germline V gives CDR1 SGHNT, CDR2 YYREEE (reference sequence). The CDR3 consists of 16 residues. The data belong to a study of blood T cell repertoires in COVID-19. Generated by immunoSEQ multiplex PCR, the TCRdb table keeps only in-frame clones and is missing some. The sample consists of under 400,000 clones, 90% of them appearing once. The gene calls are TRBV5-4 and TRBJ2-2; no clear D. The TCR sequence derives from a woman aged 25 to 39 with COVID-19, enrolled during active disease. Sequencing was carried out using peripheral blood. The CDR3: CASSLGRLTNTGELFF. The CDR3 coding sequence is TGTGCCAGCAGCTTGGGCCGACTGACGAACACCGGGGAGCTGTTTTTT.